Shown below are 2 T cell receptor beta chains from a single sample sequenced in a study of PD-1 blockade in classical Hodgkin lymphoma. Every patient experienced relapse after autologous stem cell transplantation, and brentuximab vedotin exposure varied. The table came from immunoSEQ multiplex PCR; TCRdb's copy has only in-frame clones and leaves some out. This sample has 130,000 to 150,000 clones, with 78% found just once. The specimen comprised peripheral blood mononuclear cells (PBMCs), sampled before the second cycle of nivolumab. The receptor source for this set is a human donor with classical Hodgkin lymphoma.

The CDR3: CASSPTRIQGARATLNYGYTF. The CDR3 DNA is TGCGCCAGCAGCCCAACGAGGATACAGGGGGCCCGCGCCACTTTAAACTATGGCTACACCTTC. V usage is TRBV5-1 and J usage is TRBJ1-2; 9 positions match TRBD1. CDR3 length: 21 amino acids. Germline CDR1 SGHRS, CDR2 YFSETQ. V was clipped by 4 bases and J by 2 bases; unmatched bases: 24.

This clone was detected ten times or more. The chain is built from TRBV11-3 and TRBJ2-1; perhaps TRBD1 as D (6 bases). V lost 0 bases and J lost 10, with 7 bases in between. The CDR3 length is 12 residues. Germline V gives CDR1 SGHNT, CDR2 YENEEA. The CDR3 loop is CASSLEGTEQFF. The CDR3 DNA reads TGTGCCAGCAGCTTAGAGGGGACAGAGCAGTTCTTC.